This TCR beta chain was profiled in a study of blood T cell repertoires in COVID-19. Background on the study: Sources were T cells, B-cell-depleted T cells, or PBMCs; the material itself was cDNA or gDNA.

Authors' data handling: Cell counts per sample came from amplifying reference gene primers. Using immunoSEQ multiplex PCR, the repertoire was profiled, and TCRdb retains in-frame clones only, with some absent. The V and J calls and the clone size are those of that table, but D and trimming were determined from the DNA. The table lists some 150,000 clones, 87% of them singletons. The CDR3 is 15 residues long. V was pared by 6 bases and J by 1 base, with 15 bases between. Looked up from germline, CDR1 is ENHRY and CDR2 is SYGVKD. This clonotype was obtained from a woman between 55 and 75 years old with active or convalescent COVID-19. Sequenced sample: peripheral blood. V usage is TRBV10-3 and J usage is TRBJ1-1; D unclear. CDR3 residues: CAISSKSTPNTEAFF. The DNA of the CDR3 is TGTGCCATCAGCTCTAAGTCTACTCCGAACACTGAAGCTTTCTTT.